Given below is one T cell receptor (beta chain) in context. The sample belongs to a study of shared clonotypes between healthy human individuals. CD4+ cells were split into CD45RA+ naive and CD45RA-negative memory subsets. CDR3 length: 14 amino acids. Trimming took 7 bases from V and 1 from J, leaving 15 bases between them. Germline V gene data show CDR1 as GTSNPN and CDR2 as SVGIG (reference sequence). Data came from immunoSEQ multiplex PCR; TCRdb stores just in-frame clones and leaves some out. This table has about 2 million clones, 90% to 95% appearing once. This receptor was obtained from a man between 18 and 29 years old in good health. This chain joins TRBV30 and TRBJ2-3; D might be TRBD2 (6 bases). Sequenced sample: naive CD4+ T cells sorted from blood. Subset reported: CD45RA+ positively selected. The CDR3 reads CASHRTGGTDTQYF. DNA for the CDR3: TGTGCCTCCCATAGAACGGGAGGCACAGATACGCAGTATTTT. The full variable domain, in which reference TRBV30 and TRBJ2-3 provide the parts outside the CDR3, is SQTIHQWPATLVQPVGSPLSLECTVEGTSNPNLYWYRQAAGRGLQLLFYSVGIGQISSEVPQNLSASRPQDRQFILSSKKLLLSDSGFYLCASHRTGGTDTQYFGPGTRLTVL.